The next 8 T cell receptor beta chains were all read from a single sample in a study of control samples from healthy donors and cancer patients. Profiling relied on immunoSEQ multiplex PCR, and the TCRdb table lists in-frame clones only, not all of them. The table lists about 180,000 clones, over 85% of them singletons. Sequencing was done on a sample of blood. The receptor source for this set is a young man in good health.

This chain joins TRBV19 and TRBJ2-1; 8 bases map to TRBD2. The CDR3 runs 15 residues. Germline V gene lookup returns CDR1 LNHDA and CDR2 SQIVND (reference sequence). With V trimmed by 4 bases and J by 3 bases, 5 bases remained unmatched. CDR3 residues: CASSTGRAYYNEQFF. CDR3 sequence (DNA): TGTGCCAGTAGTACCGGGAGGGCCTACTACAATGAGCAGTTCTTC.

This clone was seen only once. This chain links TRBV4-1 with TRBJ2-3, with 11 bases matching TRBD1. The germline V gene encodes CDR1 MGHRA and CDR2 YSYEKL. Germline trimming cut 4 bases from V and 4 bases from J; bases unmatched to any gene: 7. This CDR3 spans 16 amino acids. CDR3 amino acids: CASSLYGQGAPDTQYF. For the CDR3, the DNA is TGCGCCAGCAGCCTCTACGGACAGGGGGCCCCAGATACGCAGTATTTT.

The chain joins TRBV6-2 or TRBV6-3 to TRBJ2-2; 9 nucleotides agree with TRBD2. CDR1 is MNHEY and CDR2 is SVGEGT in the germline V gene. Trimming took 4 bases from V and 1 from J; bases not matched to a gene: 4. This CDR3 has 16 amino acids. This CDR3 is CASSSRLAVNTGELFF. The CDR3 DNA reads TGTGCCAGCAGTTCCCGACTAGCGGTGAACACCGGGGAGCTGTTTTTT.

The chain uses TRBV7-9 and TRBJ1-1; tentative D call: TRBD1 (5 bases). CDR1 and CDR2 from the germline V gene are SEHNR and FQNEAQ (reference sequence). The CDR3 sequence is 15 residues long. V shed 5 bases and J shed 1 base, with 14 bases lying between them. Here the CDR3 DNA reads TGTGCCAGCAGCCGCCCCACAGGACGGAACACTGAAGCTTTCTTT. Translated, it gives CASSRPTGRNTEAFF.

The sample holds one count of this clone. This chain links TRBV29-1 with TRBJ1-1, with no clear D. The ends were cut back, 7 bases at V and 1 base at J, with 10 bases in the middle. Per germline, CDR1 SQVTM and CDR2 ANQGSEA. The CDR3 is made up of 12 amino acids. The CDR3 sequence is CSAAVQNTEAFF. DNA for the CDR3: TGCAGCGCCGCAGTTCAGAACACTGAAGCTTTCTTT.

The chain employs TRBV27 and TRBJ2-7; no clear D gene. The ends were cut back, 2 bases at V and 3 bases at J, with 11 bases in the middle. CDR1 is MNHEY and CDR2 is SMNVEV in the germline V gene (reference sequence). The CDR3 runs to 14 residues. The CDR3 here is CASSLRPAGYEQYF. The CDR3 nucleotides read TGTGCCAGCAGTTTACGGCCGGCCGGCTACGAGCAGTACTTC.

This chain connects TRBV27 to TRBJ1-1; tentative D call: TRBD1 (5 bases). The V and J ends lost 5 bases and 0 bases respectively, with 10 bases between them. There are 14 residues in the CDR3. Germline V CDR1 and CDR2: MNHEY, SMNVEV (reference sequence). CDR3 region: CASSPGTVNTEAFF. The DNA of the CDR3 is TGTGCCAGCAGTCCAGGGACGGTGAACACTGAAGCTTTCTTT.

This chain links TRBV19 with TRBJ2-2; 7 bases are shared with TRBD1. CDR3 length equals 15 residues. Germline values: CDR1 LNHDA, CDR2 SQIVND (reference sequence). After removal of 3 bases from V and 5 bases from J, the junction contained 6 bases not matched to a gene. CDR3: CASSMADRVTGELFF. The CDR3 nucleotides are TGTGCCAGTAGTATGGCCGACAGGGTAACCGGGGAGCTGTTTTTT.